The 16 T cell receptor beta chains given below trace back to one sample, sequenced in a study of vaccination effects on CD4 cells after COVID-19. Generated by immunoSEQ multiplex PCR, the TCRdb table keeps only in-frame clones and is missing some. The table shows 60,000 to 90,000 clones, with roughly four fifths occurring only once. Antigen specificity for these receptors is unknown. Before any sequencing was done, the ViraFEST assay used viral peptide pools to expand antigen-specific CD4+ T cells. Culture proceeded for 9 to 11 days, and CD4+ T cells were then isolated. Either the mRNA-1273 or the BNT162b2 vaccine was given to participants as two doses. The sequencing used CD4+ T cells from PBMCs cultured with HCoV-229E spike peptides, collected after COVID-19 vaccination. These receptors all come from a human donor who received a COVID-19 vaccine.

V gene TRBV29-1 combines with J gene TRBJ2-1; the match to TRBD1 covers 7 bases. Trimming removed 5 bases from V and 6 bases from J; junction bases left unmatched: 13. The germline V gene has CDR1 SQVTM and CDR2 ANQGSEA. The CDR3 is 15 amino acids. The CDR3 DNA reads TGCAGCGTTTCCCAGCAGGGGGATTATCTCAATGAGCAGTTCTTC. This codes for CSVSQQGDYLNEQFF.

This rearrangement joins TRBV6-5 to TRBJ2-2, with D perhaps matching TRBD1 (6 bases). Germline V gene data show CDR1 as MNHEY and CDR2 as SVGAGI. CDR3 size: 14 residues. V dropped 8 bases and J dropped 5 bases, with 15 bases sitting between them. Here the CDR3 reads CASGPTGITGELFF. In nucleotides, the CDR3 is TGTGCCAGCGGACCTACAGGGATTACCGGGGAGCTGTTTTTT.

This chain links TRBV7-8 with TRBJ2-5; TRBD2 might be the D (7 bases). Germline V gene sequence: CDR1 SGHVS, CDR2 FQNEAQ. This CDR3 contains 17 residues. The V gene lost 4 bases and the J gene lost 2 bases, with 20 bases spanning the gap. CDR3 sequence reads: CASSSPLGGGQQETQYF. CDR3 DNA: TGTGCCAGCAGCTCCCCCCTTGGCGGGGGACAACAAGAGACCCAGTACTTC.

This chain links TRBV6-2 or TRBV6-3 with TRBJ1-5; TRBD1 might be the D (5 bases). CDR3 length: 14 amino acids. Trimming cost V 5 bases and J 9 bases, with 17 bases left between them. Germline V gene lookup returns CDR1 MNHEY and CDR2 SVGEGT. DNA for the CDR3: TGTGCCAGCAGTGATCCAGGGATATGGCGGCCCCAGCATTTT. This sequence encodes CASSDPGIWRPQHF.

This clone came up once. This same CDR3 is encoded by further DNA sequences in the sample. The chain recombines TRBV7-2 with TRBJ1-4, with D perhaps TRBD1 (6 bases). CDR1 and CDR2 (germline): SGHTA, FQGNSA. Trimming cost V 2 bases and J 2 bases, with 6 bases left between them. The CDR3 length is 14 residues. CDR3 residues: CASSLQGTNEKLFF. For the CDR3, the DNA is TGTGCCAGCAGCTTACAGGGGACTAATGAAAAACTGTTTTTT. The whole variable domain, remainder taken from reference TRBV7-2 and TRBJ1-4, is GAGVSQSPSNKVTEKGKDVELRCDPISGHTALYWYRQSLGQGLEFLIYFQGNSAPDKSGLPSDRFSAERTGGSVSTLTIQRTQQEDSAVYLCASSLQGTNEKLFFGSGTQLSVL.

This rearrangement joins TRBV2 to TRBJ2-2; 9 bases are a match to TRBD2. With V trimmed by 5 bases and J by 6 bases, 4 bases remained unmatched. The germline CDR1 and CDR2 sequences are SNHLY and FYNNEI. This CDR3 region has 14 residues. CDR3 in DNA: TGTGCCAGCAGTCCCGGGACTAGCTCCGGGGAGCTGTTTTTT. Its translation: CASSPGTSSGELFF. Supplemented by reference TRBV2 and TRBJ2-2, the full variable domain reads EPEVTQTPSHQVTQMGQEVILRCVPISNHLYFYWYRQILGQKVEFLVSFYNNEISEKSEIFDDQFSVERPDGSNFTLKIRSTKLEDSAMYFCASSPGTSSGELFFGEGSRLTVL.

This rearrangement joins TRBV19 to TRBJ1-1; no definite D call. The CDR3 has 12 residues. CDR1 LNHDA and CDR2 SQIVND come from the germline V gene (reference sequence). Deletions cut 6 bases from V and 9 bases from J, with 14 bases between. The CDR3: CASRREDRQAFF. CDR3 nucleotides: TGTGCCAGTAGAAGAGAGGATCGCCAAGCTTTCTTT.

V is TRBV6-4 and J is TRBJ2-7; D is possibly TRBD1 (6 bases). V lost 2 bases and J lost 5, with 13 bases in between. Germline CDR1 MRHNA, CDR2 SNTAGT. The CDR3 runs to 14 residues. The CDR3 loop is CASSDTQQGHEQYV. CDR3 in DNA: TGTGCCAGCAGTGACACCCAACAGGGCCACGAGCAGTACGTC.

The chain couples TRBV5-6 to TRBJ1-2; D unresolved. The germline gives CDR1 SGHDT, CDR2 YYEEEE. The CDR3 has 12 amino acids. Trimming took 2 bases from V and 5 from J, leaving 7 bases between them. The DNA of the CDR3 is TGTGCCAGCAGCTTCGGGTTGTATGGCTACACCTTC. As protein: CASSFGLYGYTF.

This CDR3 is CASSGDPNSPLHF. The CDR3 DNA reads TGCGCCAGCAGCGGAGACCCTAATTCACCCCTCCACTTT. This chain connects TRBV5-1 to TRBJ1-6, with unresolved D. V dropped 4 bases and J dropped 6 bases, with 8 bases sitting between them. Germline CDR1 SGHRS, CDR2 YFSETQ. The CDR3 consists of 13 residues.

This clone came up once. The rearrangement links TRBV30 to TRBJ1-3; D remains ambiguous. Germline values: CDR1 GTSNPN, CDR2 SVGIG (reference sequence). The CDR3 is 15 residues long. The germline V and J ends were trimmed by 0 bases and 0 bases, with 9 bases remaining between them. The CDR3 spells CAWSVQVISGNTIYF. The CDR3 bases are TGTGCCTGGAGTGTACAAGTGATCTCTGGAAACACCATATATTTT.

The chain employs TRBV5-8 and TRBJ2-2; D might be TRBD1 (5 bases). The CDR3 is made up of 13 amino acids. V dropped 0 bases and J dropped 6 bases, with 6 bases sitting between them. CDR1 is SGHTS and CDR2 is YDEGEE in the germline V gene. The CDR3 nucleotides read TGTGCCAGCAGCTTGGTCAGGGCCGGGGAGCTGTTTTTT. It encodes CASSLVRAGELFF. Looking up the rest from reference TRBV5-8 and TRBJ2-2 gives the full variable domain: EAGVTQSPTHLIKTRGQQATLRCSPISGHTSVYWYQQALGLGLQFLLWYDEGEERNRGNFPPRFSGRQFPNYSSELNVNALELEDSALYLCASSLVRAGELFFGEGSRLTVL.

This rearrangement joins TRBV5-6 to TRBJ1-1; perhaps TRBD1 as D (5 bases). Trimming shortened V by 4 bases and J by 0 bases, and 10 bases separated the two germline ends. The germline V gene encodes CDR1 SGHDT and CDR2 YYEEEE. CDR3 length: 14 amino acids. CDR3 loop: CASSLRGLNTEAFF. CDR3 DNA: TGTGCCAGCAGCCTCCGGGGGTTGAACACTGAAGCTTTCTTT.

The gene calls are TRBV5-1 and TRBJ2-3, with TRBD2 matching 13 bases. Germline values: CDR1 SGHRS, CDR2 YFSETQ. The CDR3 is 16 amino acids. The trim removed 3 bases at V and 1 base at J, leaving 2 bases unmatched. The CDR3 DNA reads as TGCGCCAGCAGCTCCGGGACTAGCGGGGGCACAGATACGCAGTATTTT. It codes for CASSSGTSGGTDTQYF.

The V call is TRBV9, the J call TRBJ1-3, with D perhaps matching TRBD1 (5 bases). V was trimmed by 7 bases and J by 4 bases, leaving 18 bases between them. Looked up from germline, CDR1 is SGDLS and CDR2 is YYNGEE. This CDR3 has 15 residues. This CDR3 reads CASGSQGSSGNTIYF. The CDR3 nucleotides read TGTGCCAGCGGCTCTCAGGGAAGTAGCGGAAACACCATATATTTT.

The chain combines TRBV5-1 with TRBJ1-6; D unresolved. The CDR3 runs to 14 residues. With 0 bases removed from V and 8 bases from J, the gap between germline ends came to 9 bases. The germline V gene encodes CDR1 SGHRS and CDR2 YFSETQ. The CDR3: CASSLANLDSPLHF. Written as DNA, the CDR3 is TGCGCCAGCAGCTTGGCCAATTTAGATTCACCCCTCCACTTT. Full variable domain (rest looked up from reference TRBV5-1 and TRBJ1-6): KAGVTQTPRYLIKTRGQQVTLSCSPISGHRSVSWYQQTPGQGLQFLFEYFSETQRNKGNFPGRFSGRQFSNSRSEMNVSTLELGDSALYLCASSLANLDSPLHFGNGTRLTVT.